The 24 T cell receptor beta chains below come from one sample, sequenced in a study of T cell responses to AZD1222 COVID-19 vaccine. Produced via immunoSEQ multiplex PCR; TCRdb's table is partial and in-frame only. This table holds about 99,000 clones, over 70% found once. The specimen comprised peripheral blood, sampled on day 0 of AZD1222 vaccination. The receptors were gathered from an adult in good health.

This clone was observed a few times. The chain links TRBV7-2 to TRBJ2-7; D is uncertain. The CDR3 is 14 residues long. Trimming removed 0 bases at V and 2 bases at J, with 8 bases between. In germline, CDR1 is SGHTA, CDR2 FQGNSA. The CDR3 DNA follows: TGTGCCAGCAGCTTAGCCGACAAGCCCTACGAGCAGTACTTC. Its translation is CASSLADKPYEQYF.

The rearrangement joins TRBV6-6 to TRBJ2-7; D is perhaps TRBD2 (6 bases). CDR1 MNHNY and CDR2 SVGAGI come from the germline V gene (reference sequence). The V end lost 8 bases, the J end lost 6 bases, and 17 bases lay between the germline ends. The CDR3 is made up of 13 amino acids. The CDR3 region has the DNA TGTGCCAGCGATGGGGGGACGACAGTCGAGCAGTACTTC. As protein: CASDGGTTVEQYF.

The J gene is TRBJ1-5, the V gene TRBV12-3 or TRBV12-4, with D unclear. The CDR3 sequence is 12 residues long. The V and J ends lost 6 bases and 7 bases respectively, with 10 bases between them. The CDR3 region is CASRTVGQPQHF. For the CDR3, the DNA is TGTGCCAGCAGAACAGTCGGACAGCCCCAGCATTTT.

This clone was detected only once. The J gene is TRBJ1-3, the V gene TRBV27; D is unresolved. Trimming took 2 bases from V and 4 from J, leaving 12 bases between them. Germline CDR1 is MNHEY and CDR2 is SMNVEV (reference sequence). This CDR3 has 15 amino acids. The CDR3 DNA reads TGTGCCAGCAGTTTAACCCTCTCAGCGGGAAACACCATATATTTT. It encodes CASSLTLSAGNTIYF.

This chain's CDR3 is CASSLEVSGSGETQYF. The CDR3 region has the DNA TGCGCCAGCAGCTTGGAGGTTAGCGGGAGCGGAGAGACCCAGTACTTC. V gene TRBV5-1 combines with J gene TRBJ2-5; 9 bases match TRBD2. V shed 0 bases and J 4 bases; nucleotides not matched to a gene: 7. This CDR3 contains 16 residues. Germline loops: CDR1 SGHRS, CDR2 YFSETQ.

The V call is TRBV7-2, the J call TRBJ2-2, with D unresolved. CDR3 length: 16 amino acids. The ends were cut back, 4 bases at V and 0 bases at J, with 12 bases in the middle. Germline loops: CDR1 SGHTA, CDR2 FQGNSA. CDR3 sequence (DNA): TGTGCCAGCAGCTCTTCCCCCTCGCCGAACACCGGGGAGCTGTTTTTT. Translating gives CASSSSPSPNTGELFF.

The gene calls are TRBV19 and TRBJ1-5, with 10 bases that match TRBD1. V shed 4 bases and J 11 bases; nucleotides not matched to a gene: 2. Germline CDR1 reads LNHDA; CDR2 reads SQIVND (reference sequence). This CDR3 has 12 amino acids. CDR3 loop: CASSTGTGAQHF. DNA for the CDR3: TGTGCCAGTAGTACGGGGACAGGGGCCCAGCATTTT.

The rearrangement uses TRBV4-3 and TRBJ2-1, with 7 positions matching TRBD2. The CDR3 has 17 amino acids. Germline V gene data show CDR1 as LGHNA and CDR2 as YSLEER. V was pared by 0 bases and J by 4 bases, with 9 bases of the junction left unmatched. The CDR3 region is CASSQDLRLAGYNEQFF. Written as DNA, the CDR3 is TGCGCCAGCAGCCAAGATTTAAGACTAGCAGGGTACAATGAGCAGTTCTTC.

This sequence joins TRBV24-1 and TRBJ2-2; 11 bases align to TRBD1. V dropped 4 bases and J dropped 5; count of bases not matched to a gene: 5. Per germline, CDR1 KGHDR and CDR2 SFDVKD. The CDR3 has 16 amino acids. The CDR3 region is CATSDPGQGETGELFF. In DNA form, the CDR3 reads TGTGCCACCAGTGACCCGGGACAGGGGGAAACCGGGGAGCTGTTTTTT.

The chain couples TRBV7-2 to TRBJ1-3, with D unclear. Trimming took off 4 bases at V and 0 bases at J, with 10 bases between the two ends. The CDR3 spans 15 residues. Germline CDR1 SGHTA, CDR2 FQGNSA. The CDR3 DNA is TGTGCCAGCAGCTGGGAGTACTTCTCTGGAAACACCATATATTTT. This sequence encodes CASSWEYFSGNTIYF.

V gene TRBV6-5 combines with J gene TRBJ2-1; D call uncertain. The ends were cut back, 2 bases at V and 1 base at J, with 9 bases in the middle. CDR1 and CDR2 from the germline V gene are MNHEY and SVGAGI. This CDR3 is 15 amino acids long. In DNA, the CDR3 is TGTGCCAGCAGTTACGCTTGGCAGTCCTACAATGAGCAGTTCTTC. This encodes CASSYAWQSYNEQFF.

The J gene is TRBJ1-1, the V gene TRBV6-2 or TRBV6-3, with TRBD1 matching 9 bases. After removal of 2 bases from V and 5 bases from J, the junction contained 9 bases not matched to a gene. The CDR3 spans 16 residues. In germline, CDR1 is MNHEY, CDR2 SVGEGT. The CDR3 region is CASSYGLGQGVTEAFF. As DNA, the CDR3 is TGTGCCAGCAGTTACGGGCTGGGACAGGGTGTAACTGAAGCTTTCTTT.

In this sample, this clone turned up a few times. J is TRBJ1-1 and V is TRBV5-1; possibly TRBD1 for D (6 bases). V lost 4 bases and J lost 3, with 16 bases in between. CDR3 length: 15 residues. Per germline, CDR1 SGHRS and CDR2 YFSETQ. CDR3 coding DNA: TGCGCCAGCAGCCCAACTGCGGGGGCGGACACTGAAGCTTTCTTT. The encoded protein is CASSPTAGADTEAFF.

The chain employs TRBV6-2 or TRBV6-3 and TRBJ1-2; D gene ambiguous. V gave up 5 bases and J gave up 7 bases, with 11 bases separating them. The germline gives CDR1 MNHEY, CDR2 SVGEGT. The CDR3 has 12 amino acids. The CDR3 sequence is CASSAELRGYTF. The DNA for the CDR3 is TGTGCCAGCAGTGCCGAATTGCGTGGCTACACCTTC.

The chain recombines TRBV7-9 with TRBJ2-7; D gene ambiguous. Trimming left V 3 bases short and J 0 bases short, with 6 bases between. CDR3 length equals 13 residues. The germline CDR1 and CDR2 sequences are SEHNR and FQNEAQ (reference sequence). For the CDR3, the DNA is TGTGCCAGCAGCTTTGATAGCTCCTACGAGCAGTACTTC. Its protein is CASSFDSSYEQYF.

V usage is TRBV7-9 and J usage is TRBJ1-1; D unclear. The germline V gene has CDR1 SEHNR and CDR2 FQNEAQ (reference sequence). The germline V and J ends were trimmed by 2 bases and 9 bases, with 10 bases remaining between them. The CDR3 is 12 residues long. CDR3: CASSLNLRKAFF. The CDR3 DNA reads as TGTGCCAGCAGCTTAAATCTGAGGAAAGCTTTCTTT.

This clone was observed a single time. The V gene is TRBV2, the J gene TRBJ2-2; no firm D call. Germline lookup yields CDR1 SNHLY and CDR2 FYNNEI. Trimming took 3 bases from V and 1 from J, leaving 12 bases between them. The CDR3 spans 16 residues. CDR3 bases: TGTGCCAGCAGTGATTTAGGTCCCGGGAACACCGGGGAGCTGTTTTTT. Translation: CASSDLGPGNTGELFF.

This chain connects TRBV6-6 to TRBJ1-2; the match to TRBD1 covers 8 bases. Looked up from germline, CDR1 is MNHNY and CDR2 is SVGAGI (reference sequence). The CDR3 length is 14 residues. With V trimmed by 6 bases and J by 5 bases, 8 bases remained unmatched. CDR3 in DNA: TGTGCCAGCAGCGAGAGACAGGGGCCTTATGGCTACACCTTC. This gives the protein CASSERQGPYGYTF.

The gene calls are TRBV28 and TRBJ1-2; the D gene is possibly TRBD1 (5 bases). V was trimmed by 6 bases and J by 6 bases, leaving 17 bases between them. Germline values: CDR1 MDHEN, CDR2 SYDVKM. The CDR3 has 14 amino acids. In DNA form, the CDR3 reads TGTGCCAGCAGCCCCGCGGGGGAATGGGATGGCTACACCTTC. Its translation: CASSPAGEWDGYTF.

The genes are TRBV11-3 and TRBJ1-1; D is undetermined. The germline CDR1 and CDR2 sequences are SGHNT and YENEEA. V lost 3 bases and J 1 base, leaving 6 bases between the germline ends. There are 13 residues in the CDR3. The CDR3 sequence is CASSLIENTEAFF. DNA of the CDR3: TGTGCCAGCAGCTTGATTGAGAACACTGAAGCTTTCTTT.

The rearrangement uses TRBV3-1 (or the pseudogene TRBV3-2) and TRBJ2-1; D gene unclear. V lost 1 base, J lost 5 bases, and 9 bases lay in between. Germline V gene data show CDR1 as LGHDT and CDR2 as YNNKEL (reference sequence). The CDR3 length is 14 residues. CDR3 nucleotide sequence: TGTGCCAGCAGCCAAGGGCCGCAGGACAATGAGCAGTTCTTC. Protein: CASSQGPQDNEQFF.

This sequence joins TRBV7-6 and TRBJ2-1, with D tentatively TRBD2 (6 bases). Germline V gene data show CDR1 as SGHVS and CDR2 as FNYEAQ. Between the trimmed V and J ends, which lost 7 bases and 0 bases, there was a span of 13 bases. This CDR3 is 15 amino acids long. DNA for the CDR3: TGTGCCAGCATAGAGAAACTAGCCTCCTACAATGAGCAGTTCTTC. Protein sequence: CASIEKLASYNEQFF.

This chain links TRBV6-2 or TRBV6-3 with TRBJ2-7; D possibly corresponds to TRBD2 (6 bases). The CDR3 length is 16 residues. V dropped 8 bases and J dropped 1 base, with 21 bases sitting between them. Germline CDR1 reads MNHEY; CDR2 reads SVGEGT. The CDR3 sequence is CASRRRDSSLSYEQYF. DNA for the CDR3: TGTGCCAGCCGCCGACGGGACTCCTCCCTTTCCTACGAGCAGTACTTC.

The chain couples TRBV9 to TRBJ2-5; D possibly corresponds to TRBD2 (6 bases). The CDR3 sequence is 15 residues long. Germline loops: CDR1 SGDLS, CDR2 YYNGEE. Between the trimmed V and J ends, which lost 2 bases and 5 bases, there was a span of 16 bases. CDR3 sequence: CASSVSLEGRETQYF. CDR3 nucleotides: TGTGCCAGCAGCGTCTCACTAGAGGGGAGGGAGACCCAGTACTTC.